One sample yielded the 29 T cell receptor beta chains listed below, sequenced in a study of T cell repertoires in cytomegalovirus infection. TCRdb fed the reads into MiXCR, producing one record per CDR3 protein. Here the sample spans fewer than 950,000 distinct CDR3 sequences, 32% being singletons. No antigen is known for these receptors. Sequencing was performed on cultured CD8+ T cells from PBMCs, taken from culture after CMV antigen stimulation. These receptors all come from a human donor in good health (CMV status not recorded). Some clones in this sample may be carry-over from other donors' samples.

Note on this clonotype: It may be a read error: a sequence one base away is much more abundant. This chain uses TRBV7-6 with TRBJ1-5; D is ambiguous. The CDR3 extends over 17 amino acids. Looked up from germline, CDR1 is SGHVS and CDR2 is FNYEAQ. The CDR3 DNA follows: TGTGCCAGCAGCTTCACCCCTGGGCACCGTAGCAAGCAGCCCCAGCATTTT. Translated, it gives CASSFTPGHRSKQPQHF.

V gene TRBV7-2 combines with J gene TRBJ2-1; the match to TRBD2 covers 9 bases. J was trimmed by 9 bases and V by 1 base; bases with no gene match: 10. CDR1 is SGHTA and CDR2 is FQGNSA in the germline V gene. The CDR3 sequence is 16 residues long. This CDR3 reads CASSLDPSGGWSEQFF. Written as DNA, the CDR3 is TGTGCCAGCAGCTTAGACCCGAGCGGGGGGTGGAGTGAGCAGTTCTTC.

This clonotype was seen a handful of times. At one end the junction does not follow the germline gene, possibly because of a read error. This chain connects TRBV6-1 to TRBJ2-1, with 8 bases lining up with TRBD2. Germline values: CDR1 MNHNS, CDR2 SASEGT. The CDR3 sequence is 11 residues long. The CDR3 is CASNQGTSSLF. The CDR3 DNA reads as TGTGCCAGCAACCAAGGGACTAGTTCACTCTTC.

This chain connects TRBV19 to TRBJ1-1; D ambiguous. This CDR3 spans 15 amino acids. Germline values: CDR1 LNHDA, CDR2 SQIVND (reference sequence). V lost 0 bases and J 4 bases, leaving 12 bases between the germline ends. Here the CDR3 DNA reads TGTGCCAGTAGTATAGACGATACAGATATCACTGAAGCTTTCTTT. Its translation is CASSIDDTDITEAFF.

This clonotype was observed a few times. This chain links TRBV6-5 with TRBJ2-3; 7 bases fit TRBD2. Trimming cost V 0 bases and J 4 bases; bases outside gene matches: 4. Germline CDR1 reads MNHEY; CDR2 reads SVGAGI. The CDR3 spans 15 residues. In DNA form, the CDR3 reads TGTGCCAGCAGTTACTCGATGGGAGGGGCAGATACGCAGTATTTT. Its translation: CASSYSMGGADTQYF.

The genes are TRBV4-3 and TRBJ1-1, with D perhaps matching TRBD1 (5 bases). The V end lost 1 base, the J end lost 0 bases, and 9 bases lay between the germline ends. The CDR3 covers 15 residues. Per germline, CDR1 LGHNA and CDR2 YSLEER. The CDR3 reads CASSQVGGMNTEAFF. CDR3 nucleotide sequence: TGCGCCAGCAGCCAAGTGGGGGGGATGAACACTGAAGCTTTCTTT.

The chain carries TRBV7-3 and TRBJ2-3; D unresolved. The CDR3 has 13 residues. Germline lookup yields CDR1 SGHTA and CDR2 FQGTGA. Trimming removed 6 bases at V and 5 bases at J, with 12 bases between. The CDR3 DNA sequence: TGTGCCAGCAGTTCCTTTCTCAAAGATACGCAGTATTTT. This sequence encodes CASSSFLKDTQYF.

This clonotype has only a few counts. This chain links TRBV4-3 with TRBJ1-5; D is ambiguous. This CDR3 is 15 amino acids long. Germline CDR1 LGHNA, CDR2 YSLEER. Trimming pared 0 bases from V and 6 bases from J, leaving 12 bases between. CDR3 DNA sequence: TGCGCCAGCAGCCAAGATAGGGCAGGATTTCAGCCCCAGCATTTT. Amino acid sequence: CASSQDRAGFQPQHF.

The V and J genes are TRBV5-4 and TRBJ1-2, with D possibly TRBD1 on 6 matching bases. Per germline, CDR1 SGHNT and CDR2 YYREEE (reference sequence). Trimming took 4 bases from V and 4 from J, leaving 23 bases between them. The CDR3 extends over 17 amino acids. CDR3 region: CASSVGTSTRLGYGYTF. The CDR3 DNA reads as TGTGCCAGCAGCGTGGGGACATCGACCCGGCTAGGCTATGGCTACACCTTC.

This clonotype appeared many times. This CDR3 is CASGLWEQETQYF. Written as DNA, the CDR3 is TGTGCCAGCGGCCTCTGGGAGCAAGAGACCCAGTACTTC. The chain has TRBV7-2 and TRBJ2-5; possibly TRBD2 for D (5 bases). This CDR3 region has 13 residues. Germline V gives CDR1 SGHTA, CDR2 FQGNSA. Trimming took off 8 bases at V and 2 bases at J, with 12 bases between the two ends.

This chain links TRBV5-4 with TRBJ1-6; TRBD1 matches at 7 bases. The germline V gene encodes CDR1 SGHNT and CDR2 YYREEE (reference sequence). J was trimmed by 7 bases and V by 0 bases; bases with no gene match: 4. This CDR3 has 15 amino acids. CDR3 loop: CASSLVGQENSPLHF. The CDR3 DNA follows: TGTGCCAGCAGCTTGGTAGGACAGGAAAATTCACCCCTCCACTTT. Looking up the rest from reference TRBV5-4 and TRBJ1-6 gives the full variable domain: ETGVTQSPTHLIKTRGQQVTLRCSSQSGHNTVSWYQQALGQGPQFIFQYYREEENGRGNFPPRFSGLQFPNYSSELNVNALELDDSALYLCASSLVGQENSPLHFGNGTRLTVT.

Here the CDR3 reads CASSFARDRITDTQYF. In nucleotides, the CDR3 is TGTGCCAGCAGCTTCGCCCGGGACAGGATTACAGATACGCAGTATTTT. V gene TRBV7-3 combines with J gene TRBJ2-3; TRBD1 matches 8 bases. Per the germline V gene, CDR1 is SGHTA and CDR2 is FQGTGA. This CDR3 is 16 amino acids long. V was pared by 3 bases and J by 3 bases, with 8 bases of the junction left unmatched.

The chain carries TRBV4-3 and TRBJ2-2; D uncertain. This CDR3 spans 16 amino acids. Germline lookup yields CDR1 LGHNA and CDR2 YSLEER. Trimming took off 1 base at V and 2 bases at J, with 11 bases between the two ends. The CDR3 reads CASSQVAGVNTGELFF. DNA for the CDR3: TGCGCCAGCAGCCAAGTGGCAGGAGTAAACACCGGGGAGCTGTTTTTT.

The gene calls are TRBV6-5 and TRBJ2-4; 8 bases align to TRBD2. Trimming at V came to 2 bases and at J to 3 bases, leaving 3 bases not matched to a gene. The CDR3 is 15 residues long. CDR1 MNHEY and CDR2 SVGAGI come from the germline V gene. DNA of the CDR3: TGTGCCAGCAGTTACCGGGGGGGCGACAAAAACATTCAGTACTTC. Protein sequence: CASSYRGGDKNIQYF.

The CDR3 spells CASSVAGTERNYGYTF. The CDR3 bases are TGTGCCAGCAGCGTGGCCGGGACAGAGAGGAACTATGGCTACACCTTC. The gene calls are TRBV9 and TRBJ1-2; 7 positions agree with TRBD1. Germline lookup yields CDR1 SGDLS and CDR2 YYNGEE. The V gene end was trimmed by 2 bases and the J gene end by 2 bases; junction bases not matched to a gene: 9. There are 16 residues in the CDR3. The full variable domain, rest sourced from reference TRBV9 and TRBJ1-2, is DSGVTQTPKHLITATGQRVTLRCSPRSGDLSVYWYQQSLDQGLQFLIQYYNGEERAKGNILERFSAQQFPDLHSELNLSSLELGDSALYFCASSVAGTERNYGYTFGSGTRLTVV.

This clonotype has a handful of counts. This chain uses TRBV5-1 with TRBJ1-1, with D perhaps matching TRBD1 (6 bases). The CDR3 is 15 residues long. Germline loops: CDR1 SGHRS, CDR2 YFSETQ. Trimming stripped 3 bases from V and 2 bases from J, with 14 bases between. The CDR3 spells CASSSTGQFNTEAFF. As DNA, the CDR3 is TGCGCCAGCAGCTCGACTGGACAGTTCAACACTGAAGCTTTCTTT. Full variable domain (outside the CDR3, taken from reference TRBV5-1 and TRBJ1-1): KAGVTQTPRYLIKTRGQQVTLSCSPISGHRSVSWYQQTPGQGLQFLFEYFSETQRNKGNFPGRFSGRQFSNSRSEMNVSTLELGDSALYLCASSSTGQFNTEAFFGQGTRLTVV.

The chain carries TRBV6-2 or TRBV6-3 and TRBJ2-1, with TRBD2 as a possible D gene (7 bases). The CDR3 totals 15 residues. Germline assignment: CDR1 MNHEY and CDR2 SVGEGT. Trimming pared 1 base from V and 6 bases from J, leaving 13 bases between. The chain's CDR3 is CASSYWGGATNEQFF. CDR3 in DNA: TGTGCCAGCAGTTACTGGGGGGGGGCCACCAATGAGCAGTTCTTC.

This clonotype occurred many times. The chain recombines TRBV7-2 with TRBJ1-2; D possibly corresponds to TRBD1 (5 bases). This CDR3 is built from 17 residues. CDR1 is SGHTA, CDR2 FQGNSA, per germline. V gave up 0 bases and J gave up 5 bases, with 19 bases separating them. The CDR3 spells CASSLARGIGVLYGYTF. DNA of the CDR3: TGTGCCAGCAGCTTAGCGCGGGGGATAGGGGTGCTTTATGGCTACACCTTC.

Many counts were recorded for this clonotype. The chain joins TRBV7-8 to TRBJ2-7, with D perhaps matching TRBD1 (6 bases). Germline V lookup: CDR1 SGHVS, CDR2 FQNEAQ. The CDR3 is 15 residues long. V lost 1 base and J lost 1, with 11 bases in between. CDR3 amino acids: CASSLGAGASYEQYF. CDR3 in DNA: TGTGCCAGCAGCTTAGGGGCAGGGGCTTCCTACGAGCAGTACTTC.

V gene TRBV5-1 combines with J gene TRBJ2-3; 8 bases map to TRBD1. The CDR3 has 16 amino acids. The germline V gene has CDR1 SGHRS and CDR2 YFSETQ. With V trimmed by 2 bases and J by 4 bases, 9 bases remained unmatched. The CDR3: CASSFPQGAEADTQYF. CDR3 in DNA: TGCGCCAGCAGCTTTCCCCAGGGGGCTGAGGCAGATACGCAGTATTTT.

This clonotype was observed a few times. This chain uses TRBV12-3 or TRBV12-4 with TRBJ1-6, with TRBD1 as a possible D gene (6 bases). With 6 bases removed from V and 7 bases from J, the gap between germline ends came to 16 bases. The CDR3 has 15 amino acids. CDR3 sequence reads: CASRRGAGANSPLHF. For the CDR3, the DNA is TGTGCCAGCAGGAGGGGGGCAGGAGCAAATTCACCCCTCCACTTT.

This clonotype was detected once. The chain couples TRBV28 to TRBJ1-6; 7 nucleotides align to TRBD1. The germline V gene encodes CDR1 MDHEN and CDR2 SYDVKM. This CDR3 is 12 amino acids long. V dropped 6 bases and J dropped 12; count of bases not matched to a gene: 5. CDR3: CASSLTGIPLHF. The CDR3 DNA reads TGTGCCAGCAGCTTGACAGGGATACCCCTCCACTTT.

CDR3: CASKTRDPNQPQHF. The DNA of the CDR3 is TGTGCCAGTAAAACCCGGGACCCCAATCAGCCCCAGCATTTT. The J gene is TRBJ1-5, the V gene TRBV19, with D maybe TRBD1 (5 bases). The CDR3 extends over 14 amino acids. Germline CDR1 is LNHDA and CDR2 is SQIVND (reference sequence). The V end lost 7 bases, the J end lost 3 bases, and 13 bases lay between the germline ends.

This sequence joins TRBV6-1 and TRBJ1-2; maybe TRBD1 (6 bases). Germline CDR1 and CDR2: MNHNS and SASEGT. V gave up 3 bases and J gave up 4 bases, with 9 bases separating them. The CDR3 has 13 residues. The chain's CDR3 is CASSDPGAYGYTF. CDR3 sequence (DNA): TGTGCCAGCAGTGACCCAGGGGCCTATGGCTACACCTTC.

This clonotype was picked up a small number of times. The chain uses TRBV2 and TRBJ2-1; D assignment may be TRBD1 or TRBD2 (6 bases each). Trimming cost V 10 bases and J 3 bases, with 16 bases left between them. This CDR3 contains 14 residues. Germline V gene data show CDR1 as SNHLY and CDR2 as FYNNEI. CDR3 bases: TGTGCCACCCGGGGGCAGCCATTCTACAATGAGCAGTTCTTC. Translating gives CATRGQPFYNEQFF.

This clonotype was counted a few times. The chain couples TRBV7-9 to TRBJ2-7, with 7 bases identical to TRBD1. This CDR3 contains 15 residues. The junction had 10 bases not matched to a gene; V was cut back by 5 bases and J by 3 bases. Germline CDR1 reads SEHNR; CDR2 reads FQNEAQ (reference sequence). CDR3 nucleotide sequence: TGTGCCAGCAGCATTAACGTGGGACAGCACTACGAGCAGTACGTC. It translates to CASSINVGQHYEQYV.

This clonotype was found many times. The germline gene is not matched at one end of the junction; a read error may be the cause. CDR3 sequence (DNA): TGTGCCAGCAGTTTAGCAGGGAAAACTGAAGCTTTCTTT. This gives the protein CASSLAGKTEAFF. This sequence joins TRBV7-2 and TRBJ1-1; possible D gene TRBD1, 5 bases. CDR1 and CDR2 from the germline V gene are SGHTA and FQGNSA. CDR3 length equals 13 residues.

V usage is TRBV27 and J usage is TRBJ1-5; D gene unclear. V was shortened by 5 bases and J by 5 bases, with 10 bases between the two germline ends. CDR1 is MNHEY, CDR2 SMNVEV, per germline (reference sequence). The CDR3 totals 13 residues. The CDR3 loop is CASSLVLDQPQHF. CDR3 in DNA: TGTGCCAGCAGTCTCGTTTTAGATCAGCCCCAGCATTTT.

The V gene is TRBV7-6, the J gene TRBJ2-2; D ambiguous. Germline assignment: CDR1 SGHVS and CDR2 FNYEAQ. The CDR3 is made up of 15 amino acids. The V end was cut by 0 bases, the J end by 6 bases, with 11 bases between. The CDR3 DNA follows: TGTGCCAGCAGCTTAGCGGGGTCCTTAGCCGGGGAGCTGTTTTTT. The encoded protein is CASSLAGSLAGELFF.